There are a few counts of the clone carrying this TCR beta chain. These data belong to a study of glioma-infiltrating T cells after dendritic cell vaccination. Data came from immunoSEQ multiplex PCR; TCRdb stores just in-frame clones and leaves some out. The sample shows about 73,000 clones, more than 65% of them seen only once. The sequencing used blood, collected before dendritic cell vaccination. This receptor was taken from a human donor with glioblastoma.

As DNA, the CDR3 is TGTGCCAGCAGCTCACAGGGCCCCGGGGAGCTGTTTTTT. Translation gives CASSSQGPGELFF. V and J are TRBV5-6 and TRBJ2-2, with D perhaps TRBD1 (6 bases). The CDR3 has 13 amino acids. V was pared by 3 bases and J by 6 bases, with 9 bases between. Germline V CDR1 and CDR2: SGHDT, YYEEEE. Based on the CDR3 plus reference TRBV5-6 and TRBJ2-2, the full variable domain is DAGVTQSPTHLIKTRGQQVTLRCSPKSGHDTVSWYQQALGQGPQFIFQYYEEEERQRGNFPDRFSGHQFPNYSSELNVNALLLGDSALYLCASSSQGPGELFFGEGSRLTVL.